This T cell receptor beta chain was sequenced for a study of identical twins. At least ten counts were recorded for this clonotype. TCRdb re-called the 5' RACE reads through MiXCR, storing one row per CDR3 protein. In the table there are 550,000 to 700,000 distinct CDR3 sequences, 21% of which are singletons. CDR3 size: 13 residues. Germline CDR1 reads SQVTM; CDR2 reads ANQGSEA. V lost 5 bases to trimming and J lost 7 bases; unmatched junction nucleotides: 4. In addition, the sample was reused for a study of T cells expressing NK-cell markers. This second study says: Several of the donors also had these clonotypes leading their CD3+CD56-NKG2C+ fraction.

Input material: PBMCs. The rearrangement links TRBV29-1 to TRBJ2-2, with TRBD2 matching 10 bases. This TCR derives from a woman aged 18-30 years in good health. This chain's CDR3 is CSVLAGASGELFF. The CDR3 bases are TGCAGCGTTCTAGCGGGAGCCAGCGGGGAGCTGTTTTTT.